This is a list of T cell receptor beta chains from one sample in a study of T cell responses to AZD1222 COVID-19 vaccine. The method was immunoSEQ multiplex PCR; TCRdb's version includes in-frame clones alone and lacks a portion of them. This table has 75,000 to 95,000 clones, about 85% appearing once. The sequenced sample was peripheral blood, obtained on day 0 of AZD1222 vaccination. The receptors were sampled from an adult in good health. The CDR3 runs from the conserved cysteine through the conserved F or W. The D gene is left open where the match is weak. Only some rows state a clone size, as once, few, many or a class for expanded clones.

TRBJ2-4,TRBV6-2/TRBV6-3,once,-,CASSSSGTRKYF,TGTGCCAGCAGTTCCTCCGGGACACGAAAGTACTTC
TRBJ1-3,TRBV28,-,-,CASSFFGQGKGGNTIYF,-
TRBJ1-5,TRBV19,-,-,CASSFGGPQHF,TGTGCCAGTAGTTTTGGTGGGCCCCAGCATTTT
TRBJ2-7,TRBV5-4,-,TRBD1,CASSGRDRRYEQYF,TGTGCCAGCAGCGGACGGGACAGACGCTACGAGCAGTACTTC
TRBJ2-1,TRBV6-4,once,-,CASTEAAISDEQFF,TGTGCCAGCACAGAGGCCGCTATATCGGATGAGCAGTTCTTC
TRBJ2-5,TRBV4-2,once,-,CASSQEYTRTETQYF,TGTGCCAGCAGCCAAGAATACACTAGAACAGAGACCCAGTACTTC
TRBJ1-2,TRBV12-5,-,-,CASANGREFGYGYTF,TGTGCTAGTGCCAACGGCAGGGAGTTCGGCTATGGCTACACCTTC
TRBJ1-2,TRBV4-3,-,-,CASSQIPPTGYGYTF,TGCGCCAGCAGCCAGATTCCGCCTACGGGCTATGGCTACACCTTC
TRBJ1-6,TRBV30,-,-,CAWSVDYNSPLHF,TGTGCCTGGAGTGTGGATTATAATTCACCCCTCCACTTT
TRBJ2-3,TRBV14,-,TRBD1,CASSPGQGRDTDTQYF,TGTGCCAGCAGCCCGGGACAGGGAAGGGATACAGATACGCAGTATTTT
TRBJ1-4,TRBV9,-,-,CASSVDGRGTSTNEKLFF,TGTGCCAGCAGCGTAGATGGCAGGGGTACCTCAACTAATGAAAAACTGTTTTTT
TRBJ1-5,TRBV7-2,-,-,CASSLDGRTSGQPQHF,TGTGCCAGCAGCTTAGACGGCAGGACCTCAGGTCAGCCCCAGCATTTT
TRBJ1-2,TRBV4-3,-,TRBD1,CASSQGLRQGDGYTF,TGCGCCAGCAGCCAAGGCCTCAGACAGGGCGATGGCTACACCTTC
TRBJ1-6,TRBV4-3,-,TRBD1,CASSQPGTGNSPLHF,TGCGCCAGCAGCCAACCCGGGACAGGGAATTCACCCCTCCACTTT
TRBJ2-6,TRBV9,-,-,CAGSVRSAGPIYPTSGANVLTF,TGTGCCGGCAGCGTACGCAGCGCGGGACCCATCTACCCCACCTCTGGGGCCAACGTCCTGACTTTC
TRBJ1-5,TRBV19,-,-,CATKAVQREPQHF,TGTGCCACCAAAGCAGTCCAGAGAGAGCCCCAGCATTTT
TRBJ1-6,TRBV27,-,TRBD1,CASSFDRGAPLHF,TGTGCCAGCAGCTTTGACAGGGGGGCCCCCCTCCACTTT
TRBJ1-1,TRBV9,-,-,CATPPGGFFAEAFF,TGTGCCACCCCACCGGGGGGGTTTTTCGCTGAAGCTTTCTTT
TRBJ1-1,TRBV7-6,-,-,CASSLGGEGTEAFF,TGTGCCAGCAGCTTAGGAGGGGAGGGCACTGAAGCTTTCTTT
TRBJ2-6,TRBV4-1,-,-,CASDRNTASGANVLTF,TGCGCCAGCGATCGCAATACAGCCTCTGGGGCCAACGTCCTGACTTTC
TRBJ2-2,TRBV3-1/TRBV3-2,-,-,CASSHNYMGAGELFF,TGTGCCAGCAGCCACAACTATATGGGGGCCGGGGAGCTGTTTTTT
TRBJ2-5,TRBV10-3,-,TRBD1,CAISSLDREETQYF,TGTGCCATCAGTTCCTTGGACAGGGAAGAGACCCAGTACTTC
TRBJ2-3,TRBV19,-,-,CASSIGTDSSTDTQYF,TGTGCCAGTAGTATTGGAACAGACTCTAGCACAGATACGCAGTATTTT
TRBJ1-2,TRBV30,-,-,CAWNRPGEHLGYGYTF,TGTGCCTGGAATAGGCCAGGGGAACACTTAGGGTATGGCTACACCTTC